The sequence of this T cell receptor beta chain was determined in a study of T cell changes during pregnancy in multiple sclerosis. Germline trimming cut 0 bases from V and 2 bases from J; bases unmatched to any gene: 3. Per the germline V gene, CDR1 is SGHRS and CDR2 is YFSETQ. This CDR3 has 15 amino acids. This table comes from immunoSEQ multiplex PCR, and its TCRdb copy is limited to in-frame clones, with some not included. The sample shows 81,000 or so clones, approximately 91% of them seen only once. The sequence came from a female donor in good health, serving as a control in a pregnancy study. Some clones in this sample may be carry-over from other donors' samples. This specimen consisted of PBMCs, obtained in the first trimester of pregnancy. V usage is TRBV5-1 and J usage is TRBJ2-5; 8 nucleotides line up with TRBD2. The DNA of the CDR3 is TGCGCCAGCAGCTTGGAAGGCGGGGGGCAAGAGACCCAGTACTTC. Translated, it gives CASSLEGGGQETQYF. The full variable domain, its missing parts supplied by reference TRBV5-1 and TRBJ2-5, is KAGVTQTPRYLIKTRGQQVTLSCSPISGHRSVSWYQQTPGQGLQFLFEYFSETQRNKGNFPGRFSGRQFSNSRSEMNVSTLELGDSALYLCASSLEGGGQETQYFGPGTRLLVL.